This T cell receptor (beta chain) originates from a study of regulatory T cells in long-lasting Graves disease (dated by TCRdb to the early 2020s). Concerning the study at large: Antithyroid drugs had been taken for less than 3 months by newly diagnosed Graves' disease patients. Peripheral blood TCR sequencing and RNA sequencing compared persistent Graves' disease patients with newly diagnosed Graves' disease patients. The study took place in China and was registered as a clinical trial. A total of about 35 samples underwent TCR sequencing, from roughly 13 patients with persistent Graves' disease and 20 or so patients with newly diagnosed Graves' disease.

The time point label, read with the paper, signifies: newly diagnosed GD, antithyroid drugs for less than 3 months. For both TCR sequencing and RNA sequencing, RNA was extracted from PBMCs in TRIzol. The diagnosis of Graves' disease was made according to American Thyroid Association guidelines. Patients were recruited from an endocrinology department in Xi'an, China. From each patient, around 9.3 milliliters of peripheral blood was collected into an EDTA anticoagulant tube. PBMCs were isolated by Ficoll Paque Plus density gradient separation without further T cell sorting. An Agilent 2100 Bioanalyzer and agarose gel were used to check RNA quality, while a NanoDrop 2000 measured RNA concentration. Receptors were amplified or captured by multiplex PCR. The reads were generated on an Illumina HiSeq 4000. TCR beta libraries were built with iRepertoire HTBI primers and Arm-PCR amplification of CDR3 regions. Gel purification was performed on PCR products prior to sequencing. Concerning the study's data processing: Gene usage analysis of CDR3 amino acid clonotypes used the 62 TRBV and approximately 13 TRBJ segments found across samples. COPE and FqMerger were used to merge filtered high-quality paired reads into contigs. BLAST was used to align contigs to the IMGT TRBV, TRBD and TRBJ reference genes, and CDR3 was defined following IMGT. Any clonotype with a frequency above 0.1% was classified as a highly expanded clone. Shannon entropy served as the measure of repertoire diversity, while the Gini coefficient captured V-J evenness. Clonotypes shared by more than one individual were considered public. TCRdb passed the public sequencing reads through fastp at Q25 and MiXCR, retaining productive beta sequences. Rows with a matching CDR3 protein are joined into one entry that keeps the most common DNA and genes. The V and J calls and clone size come from TCRdb's table, not from the authors' own analysis. The sample data list about 450,000 distinct CDR3 sequences, and about 14% of these were observed just once. Roughly a sixth of the sample goes to the ten largest clones.

What the authors observed across the whole study: The study examined only peripheral blood because the primary lesion, thyroid tissue, could not be accessed. The authors noted that the small sample size was a limitation that may lower accuracy. A larger number of public clonotypes was shared among persistent patients (approximately 3,000) than among newly diagnosed patients (about 990). Persistent disease showed preferential use of TRBV28, TRBJ1-2 and TRBJ2-5, whereas newly diagnosed disease favored TRBV20-1 and TRBJ2-1. Only the TCR beta chain was sequenced and analyzed. Compared with newly diagnosed patients, patients with persistent Graves' disease had lower TCR Shannon entropy and fewer highly expanded clones, which suggests clonal expansion.

CDR1 and CDR2 are drawn from the germline V gene: SGHVS, FQNEAQ. There are 12 amino acids in the CDR3, from cysteine to phenylalanine inclusive. Only the CDR3 part of the read is kept: 36 bases, read in frame from the first base. The junction shows trimming of 10 bases on V and 13 bases on J, and the gene matches do not reach 11 bases of it. On this clonotype: Its antigen remains undetermined. Within one base of it there is no much larger clone, and no base qualities were kept.

The same data also went into a second study, on T cells in Graves' hyperthyroidism and ophthalmopathy. The second publication reports: Graves' hyperthyroidism was defined as stable when no progression to ophthalmopathy occurred over 18 months of follow-up. The hyperthyroidism patients were between 18 and 65 years old and newly diagnosed, with a disease duration of less than 2 months. Patients with uncontrolled infections, other autoimmune diseases, pregnancy or lactation were excluded. Diagnoses relied on clinical symptoms, serum thyroxine and TRAb, thyroid ultrasound and orbital computed tomography. For the first round of RT-PCR on the TCR CDR3, the HTBI primer set was used together with the Qiagen OneStep RT-PCR kit. Most expanded thyroid clonotypes (frequency above 0.001) were also found in blood, which suggests that blood repertoires may mirror thyroid immune responses. A 13 V-J signature model separated ophthalmopathy from stable hyperthyroidism, with approximately 86% sensitivity and roughly 82% specificity in cross-validation and 80%/75% in testing. In validation, the model predicted progression to ophthalmopathy a median of around six months before onset, with about 70% sensitivity and more than 72% specificity. A discovery cohort of 95 to 100 patients, 43 with Graves' ophthalmopathy and fewer than 65 with stable Graves' hyperthyroidism, was used to find distinguishing TCR V-J signatures. Whether ophthalmopathy could be predicted prospectively was tested in an independent validation cohort made up of about 18 hyperthyroidism patients plus 17 patients who later progressed to ophthalmopathy. The roughly 91 discovery patients were randomly divided into training and test sets at a 7:3 ratio. In more than 5 Graves' hyperthyroidism patients, the study also compared T-cell repertoires from thyroid tissue with T-cell repertoires from blood. Following sampling, methimazole starting at 30 mg daily was given to hyperthyroidism patients, and high-dose intravenous methylprednisolone was given to ophthalmopathy patients. A second multiplex PCR round built the libraries, followed by size selection and purification. Libraries were sequenced paired-end with 100 bp reads on an Illumina HiSeq2000. SOAPnuke was used to process the raw data, removing reads that contained adapters or uncalled bases, had a mean Phred below 15, or lacked an exact match to the constant primer or identifier. COPE v1.2.5 was used to merge the high-quality paired reads, and each unique nucleotide sequence was defined as a clonotype. Clonotypes were aligned to IMGT TRBV, TRBD and TRBJ reference segments using MiTCR v1.1. The analysis was restricted to V-J combinations with a frequency above 0.0001, which together covered about 99% of the repertoires. A TCS score was defined as the ratio of F50 (clonal expansion) to E x V (chaos), with BLOSUM62-based TCRdist applied between CDR3 peptides within each V-J. Welch's t-statistics and random forest reduced fewer than 550 V-J features to 13, which were used in a naive Bayes classifier (R e1071). No statistical method was used to fix the sample size in advance, and group allocation was not hidden from the investigators. TCR Vbeta CDR3 sequencing of fewer than 150 peripheral blood samples (over 40 ophthalmopathy, 70 to 85 hyperthyroidism and 17 progressor patients) is reported in the paper.

The sequence came from a woman in her fifties or sixties with Graves disease. Donor details come from another sample of the same person, matched by shared clones. Material: peripheral blood mononuclear cells (PBMCs), obtained at new diagnosis, from a patient treated with antithyroid drugs. The V gene is TRBV7-8 and the J gene is TRBJ1-3; 9 middle bases align to TRBD1. CDR3 loop: CATSGTGTLIYF. The DNA reads as follows: TGTGCCACTTCCGGGACAGGGACTTTGATATATTTT.